Presented here are 32 T cell receptor beta chains from one specimen sequenced in a study of regulatory T cells in long-lasting Graves disease. Researchers made TCR beta libraries by using iRepertoire HTBI primers and running Arm-PCR on CDR3 regions. TCRdb reprocessed the multiplex PCR reads via MiXCR and lists one record per CDR3 protein. The sample carries roughly 260,000 distinct CDR3 sequences, under 20% recorded once. The time point: newly diagnosed GD, antithyroid drugs for less than 3 months. From PBMCs, RNA was extracted and then used to make the TCR library. These data also featured in a second study, about T cells in Graves' hyperthyroidism and ophthalmopathy.

The material was peripheral blood mononuclear cells (PBMCs), obtained at new diagnosis, from a patient treated with antithyroid drugs. All receptors come from a woman aged 30 to 39 with Graves disease.

There are many counts of this clonotype. The V and J genes are TRBV29-1 and TRBJ1-1; unclear D gene. V was cut by 4 bases and J by 6 bases, with 15 bases left in between. The germline gives CDR1 SQVTM, CDR2 ANQGSEA. The CDR3 extends over 13 amino acids. DNA for the CDR3: TGCAGCGTTGGAGTCGGCGGGATCCCTGAAGCTTTCTTT. Amino acid sequence: CSVGVGGIPEAFF.

This clonotype was found many times. The V call is TRBV9, the J call TRBJ2-7; 8 bases are a match to TRBD1. This CDR3 contains 14 residues. The ends lost 4 bases at V and 1 base at J; junction bases unmatched: 4. CDR1 is SGDLS, CDR2 YYNGEE, per germline. This CDR3 is CASSRRQGSYEQYF. CDR3 DNA sequence: TGTGCCAGCAGCCGGAGACAGGGGTCCTACGAGCAGTACTTC.

This clonotype showed up many times. The chain links TRBV13 to TRBJ2-5; 8 bases are a match to TRBD2. The CDR3 is 13 residues long. V was pared by 7 bases and J by 1 base, with 2 bases of the junction left unmatched. From germline, CDR1 is PRHDT and CDR2 FYEKMQ (reference sequence). The CDR3 here is CASTRGVQETQYF. In DNA form, the CDR3 reads TGTGCCAGCACGCGGGGGGTCCAAGAGACCCAGTACTTC.

The chain has TRBV2 and TRBJ2-1; D is ambiguous. CDR1 is SNHLY and CDR2 is FYNNEI in the germline V gene. This CDR3 comprises 10 residues. The germline V and J ends were trimmed by 3 bases and 13 bases, with 7 bases remaining between them. The CDR3 region is CASSDFLQFF. CDR3 bases: TGTGCCAGCAGTGACTTTCTACAGTTCTTC.

This clonotype was picked up many times. The chain combines TRBV3-1 with TRBJ2-7, with TRBD2 matching over 11 bases. CDR3 length: 15 amino acids. The V gene's germline CDR1 is LGHDT and CDR2 YNNKEL (reference sequence). J was trimmed by 9 bases and V by 1 base; bases with no gene match: 8. CDR3 nucleotides: TGTGCCAGCAGCCAAGGGACTAGCGGGTTCGGTCGGCAGTACTTC. Protein: CASSQGTSGFGRQYF.

In this sample, this clonotype turned up many times. J is TRBJ1-1 and V is TRBV12-3 or TRBV12-4; D is perhaps TRBD1 (6 bases). CDR3 length: 14 amino acids. The ends were cut back, 5 bases at V and 0 bases at J, with 10 bases in the middle. The CDR3 DNA follows: TGTGCCAGCAGTACAGGGCCATTGAACACTGAAGCTTTCTTT. It specifies CASSTGPLNTEAFF.

This clonotype was counted a single time. This rearrangement joins TRBV7-2 to TRBJ1-1, with D tentatively TRBD1 (5 bases). CDR1 and CDR2 (germline): SGHTA, FQGNSA. V gave up 5 bases and J gave up 3 bases, with 19 bases separating them. The CDR3 runs 16 residues. CDR3 sequence: CASSPEGRWLDTEAFF. CDR3 nucleotides: TGTGCCAGCAGCCCAGAGGGGCGATGGTTGGACACTGAAGCTTTCTTT.

Comments on this clonotype: With a far larger clone one base away, a read error is the likely cause. This likely comes from a read error, as the CDR3 has no conserved phenylalanine or tryptophan at its end. The gene calls are TRBV7-9 and TRBJ1-1, with D unclear. The germline gives CDR1 SEHNR, CDR2 FQNEAQ (reference sequence). This CDR3 has 16 residues. V was pared by 5 bases and J by 1 base, with 17 bases between. The CDR3 is CASSPRLEARNTEAFL. In DNA, the CDR3 is TGTGCCAGCAGCCCCCGATTGGAGGCTAGGAACACTGAAGCTTTCCTT.

V and J are TRBV12-3 or TRBV12-4 and TRBJ2-1; TRBD2 matches at 10 bases. The CDR3 is 16 amino acids. The V segment lost 5 bases and the J segment 0 bases; nucleotides outside the gene matches: 4. The CDR3 reads CASSLSGGPSYNEQFF. For the CDR3, the DNA is TGTGCCAGCAGTCTTAGCGGGGGGCCCTCCTACAATGAGCAGTTCTTC.

The sample holds many counts of this clonotype. CDR3 in DNA: TGTGCCAGCAGCGTGGGTAGGGGCCCCTACAATGAGCAGTTCTTC. Its translation: CASSVGRGPYNEQFF. The V call is TRBV9, the J call TRBJ2-1; a weak D match, TRBD1 (5 bases). The germline V and J ends were trimmed by 2 bases and 2 bases, with 11 bases remaining between them. This CDR3 is 15 amino acids long. Germline-derived CDR1 and CDR2 are SGDLS and YYNGEE. The variable domain in full, with the rest retrieved from reference TRBV9 and TRBJ2-1, is DSGVTQTPKHLITATGQRVTLRCSPRSGDLSVYWYQQSLDQGLQFLIQYYNGEERAKGNILERFSAQQFPDLHSELNLSSLELGDSALYFCASSVGRGPYNEQFFGPGTRLTVL.

This clonotype was seen ten or more times. The gene calls are TRBV20-1 and TRBJ2-7, with D tentatively TRBD1 (6 bases). Trimming removed 3 bases from V and 2 bases from J, with 11 bases in between. The CDR3 has 13 residues. Germline CDR1 is DFQATT and CDR2 is SNEGSKA (reference sequence). DNA for the CDR3: TGCAGTGCTAGCGGAAGGACAGCCTACGAGCAGTACTTC. It codes for CSASGRTAYEQYF.

The sample holds many counts of this clonotype. The rearrangement uses TRBV12-3 or TRBV12-4 and TRBJ2-5, with a weak D call TRBD2 (5 bases). The CDR3 runs to 15 residues. V shed 5 bases and J shed 4 bases, with 17 bases lying between them. The CDR3 spells CASSQGRGVGETQYF. The DNA for the CDR3 is TGTGCCAGCAGTCAAGGACGGGGAGTGGGAGAGACCCAGTACTTC.

This clonotype was observed many times. V usage is TRBV12-3 or TRBV12-4 and J usage is TRBJ1-2; possible D gene TRBD1, 6 bases. The CDR3 covers 17 residues. V lost 4 bases, J lost 1 base, and 19 bases lay in between. CDR3: CASSWRGAVHINYGYTF. Here the CDR3 DNA reads TGTGCCAGCAGTTGGCGGGGGGCAGTTCATATTAACTATGGCTACACCTTC.

This clonotype has a count of ten or more. This chain uses TRBV4-2 with TRBJ1-3; D is possibly TRBD1 (5 bases). From germline, CDR1 is LGHNA and CDR2 YNFKEQ. V lost 1 base and J lost 2, with 6 bases in between. The CDR3 runs 14 residues. CDR3 amino acids: CASSQGGAGNTIYF. CDR3 bases: TGTGCCAGCAGCCAAGGGGGGGCTGGAAACACCATATATTTT.

This clonotype was detected many times. The chain carries TRBV5-1 and TRBJ2-1; D not certain. CDR1 is SGHRS and CDR2 is YFSETQ in the germline V gene. The CDR3 sequence is 15 residues long. The V and J ends lost 0 bases and 2 bases respectively, with 9 bases between them. CDR3 DNA: TGCGCCAGCAGCTTGGAGGGAAAAACCTACAATGAGCAGTTCTTC. Amino acids: CASSLEGKTYNEQFF.

There are many counts of this clonotype. V and J are TRBV20-1 and TRBJ2-1; a weak D match, TRBD2 (6 bases). CDR1 DFQATT and CDR2 SNEGSKA come from the germline V gene (reference sequence). The CDR3 runs to 16 residues. V dropped 3 bases and J dropped 0 bases, with 15 bases sitting between them. In DNA form, the CDR3 reads TGCAGTGCTAGCGGGGGTTCGGCGGGCTCCTACAATGAGCAGTTCTTC. It encodes CSASGGSAGSYNEQFF.

At least ten counts were recorded for this clonotype. V usage is TRBV18 and J usage is TRBJ1-2, with 8 bases identical to TRBD1. Germline values: CDR1 KGHSH, CDR2 LQKENI. The CDR3 loop spans 15 amino acids. Unmatched junction bases numbered 7, after V lost 3 bases and J lost 4 bases. CDR3 sequence reads: CASSPTQGAGYGYTF. CDR3 DNA sequence: TGTGCCAGCTCACCGACCCAGGGGGCAGGCTATGGCTACACCTTC. The full variable domain, completed using reference TRBV18 and TRBJ1-2, is NAGVMQNPRHLVRRRGQEARLRCSPMKGHSHVYWYRQLPEEGLKFMVYLQKENIIDESGMPKERFSAEFPKEGPSILRIQQVVRGDSAAYFCASSPTQGAGYGYTFGSGTRLTVV.

There are many counts of this clonotype. The chain employs TRBV18 and TRBJ1-5; tentative D call: TRBD1 (6 bases). Trimming left V 5 bases short and J 1 base short, with 15 bases between. CDR1 KGHSH and CDR2 LQKENI come from the germline V gene. This CDR3 comprises 16 residues. The CDR3 spells CASSYVGAASNQPQHF. The CDR3 DNA reads TGTGCCAGCTCATATGTGGGGGCGGCGAGCAATCAGCCCCAGCATTTT.

This clonotype was recorded only once. The rearrangement links TRBV11-3 to TRBJ2-3; D possibly corresponds to TRBD2 (6 bases). Deletions cut 4 bases from V and 2 bases from J, with 13 bases between. Germline V gene lookup returns CDR1 SGHNT and CDR2 YENEEA. The length of the CDR3 is 15 residues. Here the CDR3 DNA reads TGTGCCAGCAGCTCGTGGGACTTCGACACAGATACGCAGTATTTT. This translates into CASSSWDFDTDTQYF.

The chain carries TRBV12-3 or TRBV12-4 and TRBJ2-7; TRBD1 agrees at 10 bases. The CDR3 covers 14 residues. V lost 4 bases to trimming and J lost 6 bases; unmatched junction nucleotides: 6. The CDR3 loop is CASSWGQGMSEQYF. The CDR3 region has the DNA TGTGCCAGCAGTTGGGGACAGGGGATGAGCGAGCAGTACTTC.

About this clonotype: A read error may explain this, as a much larger clone is one base away. The J gene is TRBJ2-7, the V gene TRBV27; the D gene is possibly TRBD2 (6 bases). Per germline, CDR1 MNHEY and CDR2 SMNVEV (reference sequence). This CDR3 comprises 14 residues. The CDR3 DNA reads TGTGTCAGCACACCGGAGGGGTATCCCCACGAGCAGTACTTC. It specifies CVSTPEGYPHEQYF.

This clonotype was seen repeatedly, ten times or more. The chain couples TRBV12-3 or TRBV12-4 to TRBJ1-2, with TRBD1 matching over 7 bases. V gave up 5 bases and J gave up 8 bases; unmatched junction bases: 5. CDR3 length: 12 amino acids. The CDR3 reads CASSRDSLGYTF. CDR3 bases: TGTGCCAGCAGTCGGGACAGTTTGGGCTACACCTTC.

This clonotype has a count of ten or more. V gene TRBV11-2 combines with J gene TRBJ2-7; D is possibly TRBD1 or TRBD2 (6 bases each). Germline CDR1 reads SGHAT; CDR2 reads FQNNGV. CDR3 length: 13 residues. Between the trimmed V and J ends, which lost 8 bases and 4 bases, there was a span of 15 bases. CDR3 sequence (DNA): TGTGCCAGCCGACCGGGGGCGGTATACGAGCAGTACTTC. Encoded protein: CASRPGAVYEQYF.

This clonotype was detected many times. The rearrangement uses TRBV11-2 and TRBJ2-1, with 7 nucleotides matching TRBD1. This CDR3 has 11 amino acids. The germline V gene has CDR1 SGHAT and CDR2 FQNNGV. V shed 5 bases and J 9 bases; nucleotides not matched to a gene: 1. The CDR3 spells CASSKGAEQFF. In nucleotides, the CDR3 is TGTGCCAGCAGCAAGGGGGCTGAGCAGTTCTTC.

This clonotype has ten or more counts. The J gene is TRBJ1-4, the V gene TRBV2; 7 bases are shared with TRBD1. V lost 10 bases and J lost 0; bases outside the gene matches: 5. Germline loops: CDR1 SNHLY, CDR2 FYNNEI. The CDR3 sequence is 14 residues long. The CDR3 is CATRQGPTNEKLFF. The CDR3 DNA is TGTGCCACCCGACAGGGACCAACTAATGAAAAACTGTTTTTT. The entire variable domain, with the rest obtained from reference TRBV2 and TRBJ1-4, is as follows: EPEVTQTPSHQVTQMGQEVILRCVPISNHLYFYWYRQILGQKVEFLVSFYNNEISEKSEIFDDQFSVERPDGSNFTLKIRSTKLEDSAMYFCATRQGPTNEKLFFGSGTQLSVL.

This clonotype has at least ten counts. The chain carries TRBV20-1 and TRBJ2-7; a possible D gene is TRBD2 (5 bases). The CDR3 spans 15 residues. The V and J ends lost 0 bases and 0 bases respectively, with 12 bases between them. Germline CDR1 reads DFQATT; CDR2 reads SNEGSKA (reference sequence). The CDR3 region is CSARDLLGSSYEQYF. Here the CDR3 DNA reads TGCAGTGCTAGAGATCTCCTGGGGAGCTCCTACGAGCAGTACTTC.

At least ten counts were recorded for this clonotype. The chain carries TRBV15 and TRBJ1-2, with D hard to call. V was shortened by 1 base and J by 4 bases, with 16 bases between the two germline ends. Germline V gene sequence: CDR1 LNHNV, CDR2 YYDKDF (reference sequence). This CDR3 region has 16 residues. The CDR3 is CATSRASKAAGYGYTF. Here the CDR3 DNA reads TGTGCCACCAGCAGAGCGTCCAAGGCGGCTGGCTATGGCTACACCTTC. The full variable domain, with the rest looked up from reference TRBV15 and TRBJ1-2, is DAMVIQNPRYQVTQFGKPVTLSCSQTLNHNVMYWYQQKSSQAPKLLFHYYDKDFNNEADTPDNFQSRRPNTSFCFLDIRSPGLGDTAMYLCATSRASKAAGYGYTFGSGTRLTVV.

This clonotype was picked up many times. This rearrangement joins TRBV12-3 or TRBV12-4 to TRBJ2-2; D is uncertain. This CDR3 comprises 11 residues. V shed 6 bases and J shed 8 bases, with 7 bases lying between them. The CDR3 loop reads CASRRSGELFF. CDR3 nucleotide sequence: TGTGCCAGCAGACGAAGTGGGGAGCTGTTTTTT.

The chain carries TRBV10-3 and TRBJ2-2, with D perhaps TRBD1 or TRBD2 (5 bases each). CDR3 length: 15 residues. Trimming shortened V by 4 bases and J by 5 bases, and 14 bases separated the two germline ends. The germline V gene encodes CDR1 ENHRY and CDR2 SYGVKD. CDR3 nucleotide sequence: TGTGCCATCAGTGTTTCGTGGGGCGGGACCGGGGAGCTGTTTTTT. The encoded protein is CAISVSWGGTGELFF.

In its sample, this clonotype was seen many times. The chain uses TRBV19 and TRBJ1-5; unclear D gene. The CDR3 has 15 residues. Trimming cost V 4 bases and J 6 bases, with 16 bases left between them. The germline gives CDR1 LNHDA, CDR2 SQIVND (reference sequence). The CDR3 here is CASSTAGQRGQPQHF. Written as DNA, the CDR3 is TGTGCCAGTAGTACGGCCGGCCAACGGGGTCAGCCCCAGCATTTT.

This clonotype appeared many times. The junction departs from the called germline gene at one end, perhaps through a read error. CDR3 in amino acids: CASSSNYNEQFF. Here the CDR3 DNA reads TGTGCCAGCAGCTCAAATTACAATGAGCAGTTCTTC. The rearrangement links TRBV5-1 to TRBJ2-1, with no clear D. This CDR3 is 12 amino acids long. CDR1 SGHRS and CDR2 YFSETQ come from the germline V gene.

This clonotype has at least ten counts. V is TRBV20-1 and J is TRBJ1-1; D possibly corresponds to TRBD1 (5 bases). The V end was cut by 0 bases, the J end by 6 bases, with 11 bases between. The CDR3 is 13 amino acids. Germline CDR1 DFQATT, CDR2 SNEGSKA (reference sequence). CDR3 bases: TGCAGTGCTAGAGACGTACCGGGGCCTGAAGCTTTCTTT. It yields the protein CSARDVPGPEAFF.